Following are 24 T cell receptor beta chains from one sample sequenced in a study of shared clonotypes between healthy human individuals. Profiled with immunoSEQ multiplex PCR; TCRdb holds only in-frame clones, not every one. Of approximately 2.4 million clones listed, around 95% are singletons. Sequenced material: naive CD4+ T cells sorted from blood. Subset defined: CD45RA+ positively selected. Source of these receptors: a man aged 18 to 30 in good health.

The chain links TRBV11-2 to TRBJ2-3, with D possibly matching TRBD1 (5 bases). The germline V gene encodes CDR1 SGHAT and CDR2 FQNNGV. Trimming pared 5 bases from V and 0 bases from J, leaving 12 bases between. CDR3 length: 15 residues. Written as DNA, the CDR3 is TGTGCCAGCAGCCTGAATAGGGGTAGCACAGATACGCAGTATTTT. This gives the protein CASSLNRGSTDTQYF.

This rearrangement joins TRBV6-1 to TRBJ1-2, with D perhaps TRBD1 (5 bases). CDR3 length equals 15 residues. V lost 0 bases and J lost 4, with 12 bases in between. CDR1 and CDR2 (germline): MNHNS, SASEGT. The CDR3 DNA sequence: TGTGCCAGCAGTGAAGCGTGGGGAGGGGCCTATGGCTACACCTTC. Amino acid sequence: CASSEAWGGAYGYTF.

The CDR3 DNA sequence: TGTGCCAGCAGTGTAGCGGGGGTTATCTACGAGCAGTACTTC. It specifies CASSVAGVIYEQYF. V gene TRBV6-1 combines with J gene TRBJ2-7; 9 positions match TRBD2. V lost 4 bases, J lost 3 bases, and 4 bases stayed unmatched. CDR3 length: 14 residues. Germline CDR1 reads MNHNS; CDR2 reads SASEGT.

This clone has just one count. This chain links TRBV5-1 with TRBJ2-1; TRBD2 agrees at 14 bases. Germline CDR1 SGHRS, CDR2 YFSETQ. The CDR3 consists of 16 residues. The J segment lost 8 bases and the V segment lost 4 bases, leaving 8 bases of the junction unmatched. CDR3 sequence reads: CASSPAGLAGVYEQFF. CDR3 in DNA: TGCGCCAGCAGCCCTGCGGGACTAGCGGGAGTTTATGAGCAGTTCTTC. Full variable domain (remainder filled in from reference TRBV5-1 and TRBJ2-1): KAGVTQTPRYLIKTRGQQVTLSCSPISGHRSVSWYQQTPGQGLQFLFEYFSETQRNKGNFPGRFSGRQFSNSRSEMNVSTLELGDSALYLCASSPAGLAGVYEQFFGPGTRLTVL.

This clone was seen more than once but under ten times. This chain links TRBV2 with TRBJ1-6; D unresolved. Trimming took 3 bases from V and 3 from J, leaving 9 bases between them. This CDR3 has 15 amino acids. The germline V gene encodes CDR1 SNHLY and CDR2 FYNNEI. This CDR3 is CASSDEGRYNSPLHF. DNA of the CDR3: TGTGCCAGCAGTGATGAGGGCCGCTATAATTCACCCCTCCACTTT.

This chain connects TRBV30 to TRBJ1-2; 9 bases are shared with TRBD1. V shed 3 bases, J shed 7 bases, and the junction held 3 bases outside the gene matches. This CDR3 comprises 12 residues. Germline loops: CDR1 GTSNPN, CDR2 SVGIG (reference sequence). Here the CDR3 DNA reads TGTGCCTGGAGACAGGACAGGGGTGGCTACACCTTC. Translation gives CAWRQDRGGYTF.

The chain employs TRBV6-1 and TRBJ2-2; D call uncertain. In germline, CDR1 is MNHNS, CDR2 SASEGT. This CDR3 has 13 amino acids. With 6 bases removed from V and 1 base from J, the gap between germline ends came to 6 bases. The CDR3 DNA is TGTGCCAGCAGCCGCCAGAACACCGGGGAGCTGTTTTTT. Translating gives CASSRQNTGELFF.

Comment on this clone: This sample includes further DNA sequences coding for the same CDR3. The chain carries TRBV6-1 and TRBJ1-5; D not certain. CDR1 is MNHNS and CDR2 is SASEGT in the germline V gene. V was pared by 6 bases and J by 1 base, with 4 bases between. CDR3 length equals 12 residues. CDR3: CASRGSNQPQHF. The CDR3 DNA is TGTGCCAGCAGGGGGAGCAATCAGCCCCAGCATTTT.

This chain joins TRBV6-1 and TRBJ1-1; D remains unclear. The germline CDR1 and CDR2 sequences are MNHNS and SASEGT. The germline V and J ends were trimmed by 9 bases and 0 bases, with 11 bases remaining between them. The CDR3 is 13 residues long. The CDR3 loop reads CASRVPMNTEAFF. Written as DNA, the CDR3 is TGTGCCAGTCGGGTACCTATGAACACTGAAGCTTTCTTT.

The genes are TRBV6-4 and TRBJ1-2; D is perhaps TRBD1 (6 bases). Between the trimmed V and J ends, which lost 6 bases and 4 bases, there was a span of 15 bases. Germline CDR1 MRHNA, CDR2 SNTAGT. The CDR3 spans 14 residues. The CDR3 loop reads CASSEDWTAYGYTF. The CDR3 coding sequence is TGTGCCAGCAGCGAGGATTGGACAGCCTATGGCTACACCTTC.

This clone has only one observation. The rearrangement uses TRBV2 and TRBJ2-7; 7 nucleotides match TRBD2. This CDR3 is built from 12 residues. CDR1 and CDR2 (germline): SNHLY, FYNNEI. Trimming took 6 bases from V and 12 from J; bases not matched to a gene: 11. The CDR3 nucleotides read TGTGCCAGCAGAAATGAGGCACGGGGGGTGTACTTC. Its translation: CASRNEARGVYF.

The chain links TRBV5-1 to TRBJ2-7; D tentatively fits TRBD1 or TRBD2 (5 bases each). Germline lookup yields CDR1 SGHRS and CDR2 YFSETQ. CDR3 length equals 15 residues. The V and J ends lost 4 bases and 7 bases respectively, with 21 bases between them. CDR3 nucleotides: TGCGCCAGCAGCAAAGGATCGGGGCCGAACCTAGAGCAGTACTTC. This codes for CASSKGSGPNLEQYF.

This chain uses TRBV5-1 with TRBJ1-2; D is unclear. The CDR3 sequence is 14 residues long. V dropped 1 base and J dropped 5 bases, with 12 bases sitting between them. Germline V gene lookup returns CDR1 SGHRS and CDR2 YFSETQ. The chain's CDR3 is CASSLYGDGYGYTF. The CDR3 bases are TGCGCCAGCAGCTTGTATGGGGATGGATATGGCTACACCTTC.

As for this clone: The same CDR3 also results from other DNA sequences found in this sample. The chain combines TRBV6-1 with TRBJ1-5; a weak D match, TRBD1 (6 bases). CDR3 length: 13 amino acids. V lost 4 bases and J lost 5, with 9 bases in between. Germline values: CDR1 MNHNS, CDR2 SASEGT. CDR3: CASSVGGDQPQHF. As DNA, the CDR3 is TGTGCCAGCAGTGTAGGGGGAGATCAGCCCCAGCATTTT.

The V and J genes are TRBV30 and TRBJ1-6, with D tentatively TRBD1 (5 bases). Trimming took 4 bases from V and 3 from J, leaving 13 bases between them. Germline V gives CDR1 GTSNPN, CDR2 SVGIG (reference sequence). The CDR3 is 15 amino acids. DNA of the CDR3: TGTGCCTGGATGGACAACCGGATCTATAATTCACCCCTCCACTTT. Protein: CAWMDNRIYNSPLHF.

This rearrangement joins TRBV27 to TRBJ1-6, with 7 positions matching TRBD1. The CDR3 consists of 17 residues. V lost 3 bases to trimming and J lost 0 bases; unmatched junction nucleotides: 5. Germline V gene lookup returns CDR1 MNHEY and CDR2 SMNVEV (reference sequence). Here the CDR3 reads CASSFQGGGSYNSPLHF. DNA for the CDR3: TGTGCCAGCAGTTTCCAGGGGGGAGGCTCCTATAATTCACCCCTCCACTTT.

The gene calls are TRBV9 and TRBJ2-3; 12 bases fit TRBD2. The V and J ends lost 4 bases and 0 bases, in that order; junction bases with no gene match: 3. In germline, CDR1 is SGDLS, CDR2 YYNGEE. This CDR3 has 16 residues. The CDR3: CASSLGTSGSTDTQYF. As DNA, the CDR3 is TGTGCCAGCAGCCTCGGGACTAGCGGGAGCACAGATACGCAGTATTTT.

This chain connects TRBV5-4 to TRBJ1-2, with D hard to call. The CDR3 covers 15 residues. CDR1 and CDR2 (germline): SGHNT, YYREEE (reference sequence). V was pared by 0 bases and J by 1 base, with 10 bases between. CDR3 DNA sequence: TGTGCCAGCAGCTTGGGTCAACCCGTTAACTATGGCTACACCTTC. It translates to CASSLGQPVNYGYTF.

The CDR3 region has the DNA TGTGCCAGCAGCTCGGGACGCGGATTCTACAATGAGCAGTTCTTC. Translation: CASSSGRGFYNEQFF. The chain uses TRBV9 and TRBJ2-1; D assignment may be TRBD1 or TRBD2 (5 bases each). In germline, CDR1 is SGDLS, CDR2 YYNGEE. CDR3 length: 15 amino acids. Deletions cut 4 bases from V and 3 bases from J, with 14 bases between. The variable domain in full, with the rest retrieved from reference TRBV9 and TRBJ2-1, is DSGVTQTPKHLITATGQRVTLRCSPRSGDLSVYWYQQSLDQGLQFLIQYYNGEERAKGNILERFSAQQFPDLHSELNLSSLELGDSALYFCASSSGRGFYNEQFFGPGTRLTVL.

In its sample, this clone was seen a few times. This chain joins TRBV19 and TRBJ1-5, with D perhaps TRBD1 (6 bases). The CDR3 totals 14 residues. The germline V gene encodes CDR1 LNHDA and CDR2 SQIVND (reference sequence). V was pared by 6 bases and J by 7 bases, with 16 bases between. DNA for the CDR3: TGTGCCAGTAGCACACAGGGAGTAGGACAGCCCCAGCATTTT. Its translation: CASSTQGVGQPQHF.

Worth noting for this clone: Other DNA sequences in the same sample also yield this CDR3. The chain links TRBV18 to TRBJ2-7, with 10 bases identical to TRBD1. The CDR3 covers 15 residues. The V gene's germline CDR1 is KGHSH and CDR2 LQKENI. V dropped 3 bases and J dropped 3; count of bases not matched to a gene: 5. The DNA for the CDR3 is TGTGCCAGCTCACCTCAGACAGGGGGCAGCTACGAGCAGTACTTC. This translates into CASSPQTGGSYEQYF. Variable domain in full (rest from reference TRBV18 and TRBJ2-7): NAGVMQNPRHLVRRRGQEARLRCSPMKGHSHVYWYRQLPEEGLKFMVYLQKENIIDESGMPKERFSAEFPKEGPSILRIQQVVRGDSAAYFCASSPQTGGSYEQYFGPGTRLTVT.

The J gene is TRBJ2-1, the V gene TRBV30; TRBD1 agrees at 8 bases. Germline V gives CDR1 GTSNPN, CDR2 SVGIG (reference sequence). The length of the CDR3 is 14 residues. V shed 3 bases, J shed 0 bases, and the junction held 1 base outside the gene matches. The CDR3 loop reads CAWRDRGSYNEQFF. CDR3 DNA sequence: TGTGCCTGGAGAGACAGGGGCTCCTACAATGAGCAGTTCTTC.

Worth noting for this clone: At the DNA level, this CDR3 is encoded by other sequences in the same sample as well. This chain joins TRBV5-1 and TRBJ1-3; weak D call: TRBD1 (5 bases). Germline V gives CDR1 SGHRS, CDR2 YFSETQ. This CDR3 has 14 amino acids. V was trimmed by 5 bases and J by 0 bases, leaving 9 bases between them. The CDR3 sequence is CASSPGSSGNTIYF. The CDR3, as DNA: TGCGCCAGCAGTCCAGGGAGCTCTGGAAACACCATATATTTT.

The chain has TRBV20-1 and TRBJ2-3; 8 bases map to TRBD1. After removal of 6 bases from V and 11 bases from J, the junction contained 7 bases not matched to a gene. Germline V gene lookup returns CDR1 DFQATT and CDR2 SNEGSKA (reference sequence). The CDR3 loop spans 11 amino acids. CDR3 DNA sequence: TGCAGTGCCTACGACAGGGGCAGGCAGTATTTT. It is translated as CSAYDRGRQYF.